This T cell receptor (beta chain) was captured by sequencing in a study of T cell repertoires in cytomegalovirus infection. The overall study: CMV infection and matching HLA type were both indicated by public TCR beta signatures.

J was trimmed by 3 bases and V by 3 bases; bases with no gene match: 5. This CDR3 is 15 amino acids long. Germline V gene sequence: CDR1 MGHRA, CDR2 YSYEKL. Study observations and caveats: The ex vivo response was dominated by HLA-C-restricted CMV-specific TCR beta clonotypes. The study identified carriers of CMV plus the relevant HLA from cumulative public TCR beta family frequency.

In this sample, this clonotype turned up a few times. The antigen remains unidentified. TCRdb re-analysed the reads in MiXCR, keeping a single row per CDR3 protein. The repertoire consists of some 270,000 distinct CDR3 sequences, with 15% to 20% occurring once and the leading ten covering 40% to 55%. The rearrangement uses TRBV4-1 and TRBJ1-1; TRBD1 agrees at 9 bases. The source of this sequence is a human donor in good health (CMV status not recorded). Some clones in this sample may be carry-over from other donors' samples. Material: CD8+ T cells from PBMCs. This CDR3 is CASSQIGQGYTEAFF. The CDR3 DNA reads TGCGCCAGCAGCCAGATAGGACAGGGGTACACTGAAGCTTTCTTT.